The clone carrying this TCR beta chain was observed at least ten times. Its antigen is unidentified. The sample comes from a study of breast tumors, draining lymph nodes, adjacent tissues. Study results and limitations: Most tumor T cells seemingly derive from lymph node, then expand in tumor.

V lost 6 bases to trimming and J lost 0 bases, with 4 bases between them. The germline gives CDR1 KGHSH, CDR2 LQKENI. The CDR3 is 12 amino acids. In TCRdb, the multiplex PCR reads were re-called with MiXCR into one record per CDR3 protein. The sample records about 20,000 distinct CDR3 sequences, about a third being singletons. This clonotype originated in a female donor with breast cancer. Some clones in this sample may be carry-over from other donors' samples. This chain connects TRBV18 to TRBJ2-3; the D is unclear. Material for sequencing was breast tumor tissue. The CDR3 nucleotides read TGTGCCAGCTCGGTTAGCACAGATACGCAGTATTTT. The encoded protein is CASSVSTDTQYF.